The entry below gives a single T cell receptor (beta chain) sequence along with its context. This clonotype has ten or more counts. It lacks a known antigen. It has no much larger one-base neighbor in the sample; base qualities were not kept. TCR beta CDR3 regions were amplified from RNA transcripts. The TCR CDR3 was subjected to a first round of RT-PCR using the HTBI primer set and the Qiagen OneStep RT-PCR kit. Libraries were constructed in a second round of multiplex PCR, after which size selection and purification were performed. Libraries were sequenced paired-end with 100 bp reads on an Illumina HiSeq2000. The published analysis was carried out like this. SOAPnuke was used to process the raw data, throwing out any read that contained adapters or uncalled bases, had a mean Phred below 15, or lacked an exact constant-primer or identifier match. COPE v1.2.5 was used to merge high-quality paired reads, and clonotypes were defined as unique nucleotide sequences. MiTCR v1.1 was used to align the clonotypes against IMGT TRBV, TRBD and TRBJ reference segments. Only V-J combinations with frequency above 0.0001, covering about 99% of repertoires, were analysed. A TCS score was defined as the ratio of F50 (clonal expansion) to E x V (chaos), with BLOSUM62-based TCRdist applied between CDR3 peptides within each V-J. Welch's t-statistics and random forest reduced around 550 V-J features to 10 to 15, which were used in a naive Bayes classifier (R e1071). TCRdb itself trimmed the public reads at Q25 with fastp, ran MiXCR and retained productive beta chains. Rows are unified per CDR3 protein, each entry keeping the most common DNA and genes. TCRdb, not the authors, supplied the V and J calls. The sample has some 250,000 distinct CDR3 sequences on record, about 15% of them singletons. Of the sample, about an eighth is held by the ten largest clones.

Sequences SGHNT (CDR1) and YENEEA (CDR2) are obtained from the germline V gene. There are 17 amino acids in the CDR3, from cysteine to phenylalanine inclusive. The retained sequence is limited to the CDR3, 51 bases, with the frame set at the first base. V is shortened by 4 bases, J by 5 bases, and the region joining them spans 20 bases. The hyperthyroidism patients were between 18 and 65 years old and newly diagnosed, with a disease duration of less than 2 months. Patients with uncontrolled infections, other autoimmune diseases, pregnancy or lactation were excluded. Diagnoses were established on the basis of clinical symptoms, serum thyroxine and TRAb, thyroid ultrasound, and orbital computed tomography. Blood from progressor patients was collected at the time of first diagnosis with hyperthyroidism, before any ophthalmopathy symptoms had appeared. Ficoll-Paque density gradient centrifugation was used to isolate PBMCs from around 9.1 ml of fresh peripheral blood. Progressor patients were first diagnosed with Graves' hyperthyroidism and then developed ophthalmopathy during follow-up. Total RNA was extracted using Trizol reagent, and RNA quality was assessed on an Agilent 2100 Bioanalyzer.

This sample was included in a study of T cells in Graves' hyperthyroidism and ophthalmopathy (dated by TCRdb to 2018 to 2020). As for the study more broadly: Peripheral blood was sampled at the time of initial diagnosis, prior to any treatment. A discovery cohort of approximately 100 patients, about 40 with Graves' ophthalmopathy and over 55 with stable Graves' hyperthyroidism, was used to find distinguishing TCR V-J signatures. Prospective prediction of ophthalmopathy was tested in an independent validation cohort consisting of fewer than 20 hyperthyroidism patients and around 17 patients who later progressed to ophthalmopathy. The approximately 90 discovery patients were randomly split 7:3 into training and test sets. In several Graves' hyperthyroidism patients, the study also compared T-cell repertoires from thyroid tissue with T-cell repertoires from blood. Following sampling, methimazole starting at 30 mg daily was given to hyperthyroidism patients, and high-dose intravenous methylprednisolone was given to ophthalmopathy patients. The paper describes TCR Vbeta CDR3 sequencing of 135 peripheral blood samples, made up of 43 ophthalmopathy patients, approximately 76 hyperthyroidism patients and 17 progressor patients.

The full study reports these points: Sample size was not statistically predetermined, and blinding of investigators to group allocation was not performed. During validation, the model predicted progression to ophthalmopathy a median of roughly 7.1 months ahead of onset, with 60% to 71% sensitivity and 72.22% specificity. Most expanded thyroid clonotypes (frequency above 0.001) were also found in blood, which suggests that blood repertoires may mirror thyroid immune responses. A 13 V-J signature model separated ophthalmopathy from stable hyperthyroidism, with 87.88% sensitivity and 81.08% specificity in cross-validation and 80%/75% in testing.

The sample was blood. The TCR comes from a woman aged 40-49 years with Graves' hyperthyroidism that later progressed to Graves' ophthalmopathy. Here the chain combines TRBV11-3 and TRBJ2-2; the D region possibly corresponds to TRBD2 (6 bases align). The nucleotides are TGTGCCAGCAGCTCCCCTTTTTCGGGAGCCAAGACCGGGGAGCTGTTTTTT. Translation gives CASSSPFSGAKTGELFF.